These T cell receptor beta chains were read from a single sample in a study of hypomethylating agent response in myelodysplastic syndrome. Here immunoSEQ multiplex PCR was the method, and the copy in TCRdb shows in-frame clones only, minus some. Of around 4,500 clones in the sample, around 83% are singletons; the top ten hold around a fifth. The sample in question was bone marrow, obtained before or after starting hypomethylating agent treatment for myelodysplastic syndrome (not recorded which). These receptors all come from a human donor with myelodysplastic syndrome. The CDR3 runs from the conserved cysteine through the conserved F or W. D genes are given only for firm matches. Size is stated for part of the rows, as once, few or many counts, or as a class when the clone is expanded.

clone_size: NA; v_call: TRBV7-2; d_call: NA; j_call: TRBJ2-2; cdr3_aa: CASSLAWAGELFF; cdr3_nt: TGTGCCAGCAGCTTAGCGTGGGCTGGGGAGCTGTTTTTT
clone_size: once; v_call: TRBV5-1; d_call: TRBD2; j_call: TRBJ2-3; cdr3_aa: CASSLSGTATDTQYF; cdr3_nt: TGCGCCAGCAGCCTTAGCGGGACGGCGACAGATACGCAGTATTTT
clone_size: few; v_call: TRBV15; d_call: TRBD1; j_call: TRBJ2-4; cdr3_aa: CATSNPGQSKNIQYF; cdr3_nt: TGTGCCACCAGCAACCCGGGACAGAGCAAAAACATTCAGTACTTC
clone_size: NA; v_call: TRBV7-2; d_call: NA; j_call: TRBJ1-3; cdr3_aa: CASSLSRLGTGNTIYF; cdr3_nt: TGTGCCAGCAGCTTATCGCGGCTTGGTACTGGAAACACCATATATTTT
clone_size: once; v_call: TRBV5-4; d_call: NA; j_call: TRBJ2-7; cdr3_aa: CASSLDLGRGEQYF; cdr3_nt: TGTGCCAGCAGCTTGGATCTCGGCAGAGGCGAGCAGTACTTC
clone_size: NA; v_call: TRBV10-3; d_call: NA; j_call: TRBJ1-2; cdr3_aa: CAISTGFGYTF; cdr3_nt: TGTGCCATCAGCACAGGGTTTGGCTACACCTTC
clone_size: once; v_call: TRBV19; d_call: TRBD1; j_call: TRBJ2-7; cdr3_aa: CASSIYRGDYEQYF; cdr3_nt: TGTGCCAGTAGCATCTACAGGGGTGACTACGAGCAGTACTTC
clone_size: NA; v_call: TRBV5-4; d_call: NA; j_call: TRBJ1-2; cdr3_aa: CASSQVDLGTVF; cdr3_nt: TGTGCCAGCAGCCAAGTTGACCTAGGGACCGTCTTC
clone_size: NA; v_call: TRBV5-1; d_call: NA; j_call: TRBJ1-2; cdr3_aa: CASSLEAVDAGGGYTF; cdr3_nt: TGCGCCAGCAGCTTGGAAGCGGTGGACGCCGGTGGTGGCTACACCTTC
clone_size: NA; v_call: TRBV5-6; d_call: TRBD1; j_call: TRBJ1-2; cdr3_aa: CASRLRTGGYGYTF; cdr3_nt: TGTGCCAGCAGATTGAGGACAGGGGGCTATGGCTACACCTTC
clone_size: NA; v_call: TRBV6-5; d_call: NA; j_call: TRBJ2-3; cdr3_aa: CASKRESTDTQYF; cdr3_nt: TGTGCCAGTAAACGGGAGAGCACAGATACGCAGTATTTT
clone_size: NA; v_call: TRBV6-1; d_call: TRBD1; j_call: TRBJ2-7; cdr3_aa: CASSGSHGTGRGEQYF; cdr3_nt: TGTGCCAGCAGTGGCAGTCATGGGACAGGGCGCGGGGAGCAGTACTTC
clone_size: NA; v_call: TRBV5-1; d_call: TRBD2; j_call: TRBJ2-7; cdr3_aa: CASSLGLAGGWVMGEQYF; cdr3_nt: TGCGCCAGCAGCTTAGGACTAGCGGGAGGTTGGGTAATGGGTGAGCAGTACTTC
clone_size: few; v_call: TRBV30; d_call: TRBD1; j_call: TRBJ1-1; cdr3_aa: CAWRRDRGLKNTEAFF; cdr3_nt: TGTGCCTGGAGAAGAGACAGGGGGCTCAAGAACACTGAAGCTTTCTTT
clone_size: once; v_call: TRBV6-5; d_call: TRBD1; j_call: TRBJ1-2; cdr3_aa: CASSYIQGAGGYTF; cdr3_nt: TGTGCCAGCAGTTACATACAGGGGGCGGGGGGCTACACCTTC
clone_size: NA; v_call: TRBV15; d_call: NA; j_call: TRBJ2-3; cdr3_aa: CATSRERVDTQYF; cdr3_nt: TGTGCCACCAGCAGAGAACGGGTGGATACGCAGTATTTT
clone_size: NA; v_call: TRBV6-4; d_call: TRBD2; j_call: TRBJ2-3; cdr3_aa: CASSGGSGTTQYF; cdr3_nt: TGTGCCAGCAGTGGCGGTAGCGGGACTACGCAGTATTTT
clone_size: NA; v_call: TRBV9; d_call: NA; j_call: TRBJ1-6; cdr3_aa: CASSVNVGPSSSPLHF; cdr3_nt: TGTGCCAGCAGCGTAAATGTTGGGCCCTCGAGTTCACCCCTCCACTTT
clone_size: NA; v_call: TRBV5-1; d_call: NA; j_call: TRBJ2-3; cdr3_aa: CASSPGGSGLTDTQYF; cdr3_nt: TGCGCCAGCAGCCCCGGAGGTAGCGGACTAACAGATACGCAGTATTTT
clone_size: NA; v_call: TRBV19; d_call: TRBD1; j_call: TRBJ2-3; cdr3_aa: CASSTLDRDTDTQYF; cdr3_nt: TGTGCCAGTAGTACGCTTGACAGGGACACAGATACGCAGTATTTT
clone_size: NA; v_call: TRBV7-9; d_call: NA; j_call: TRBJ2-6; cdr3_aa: CASSRMAVRANVLTF; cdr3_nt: TGTGCCAGCAGCCGGATGGCCGTGCGGGCCAACGTCCTGACTTTC
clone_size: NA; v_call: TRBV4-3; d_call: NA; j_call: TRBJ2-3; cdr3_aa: CASSQVAGPDTQYF; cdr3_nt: TGCGCCAGCAGCCAAGTGGCAGGGCCAGATACGCAGTATTTT
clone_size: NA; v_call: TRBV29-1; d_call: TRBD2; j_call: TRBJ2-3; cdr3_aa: CSVGVSSGRAGDTQYF; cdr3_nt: TGCAGCGTTGGTGTCTCTAGCGGGAGGGCTGGGGATACGCAGTATTTT
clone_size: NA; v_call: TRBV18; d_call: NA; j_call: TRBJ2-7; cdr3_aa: CASSHPGTTLYEQYF; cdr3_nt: TGTGCCAGCTCACACCCGGGAACCACTCTATACGAGCAGTACTTC
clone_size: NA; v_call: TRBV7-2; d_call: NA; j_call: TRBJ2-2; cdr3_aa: CASSLNHQELFF; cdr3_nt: TGTGCCAGCAGCTTAAATCACCAGGAGCTGTTTTTT
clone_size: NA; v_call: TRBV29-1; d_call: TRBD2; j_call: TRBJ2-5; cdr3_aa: CSVEDGIGSGRAGETQYF; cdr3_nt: TGCAGCGTTGAAGATGGGATCGGGAGCGGGAGGGCCGGGGAGACCCAGTACTTC
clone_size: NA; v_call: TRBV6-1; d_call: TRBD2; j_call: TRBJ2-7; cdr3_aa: CASSEMGLGLAFYEQYF; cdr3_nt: TGTGCCAGCAGTGAAATGGGGCTGGGACTAGCTTTCTACGAGCAGTACTTC
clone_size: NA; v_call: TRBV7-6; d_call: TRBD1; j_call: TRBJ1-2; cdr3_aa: CASSPGTGGSYGYTF; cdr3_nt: TGTGCCAGCAGCCCAGGGACAGGAGGAAGCTATGGCTACACCTTC
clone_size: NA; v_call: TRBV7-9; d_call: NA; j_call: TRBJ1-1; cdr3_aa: CASSLYGEAFF; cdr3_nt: TGTGCCAGCAGCCTGTACGGTGAAGCTTTCTTT
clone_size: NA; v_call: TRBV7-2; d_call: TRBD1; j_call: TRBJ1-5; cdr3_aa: CASSSGTGINQPQHF; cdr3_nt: TGTGCCAGCAGTTCCGGGACAGGGATCAATCAGCCCCAGCATTTT
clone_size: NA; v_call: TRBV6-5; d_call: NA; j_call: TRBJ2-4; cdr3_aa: CASSSRQAQAKNIQYF; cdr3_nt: TGTGCCAGCAGTTCACGACAGGCGCAAGCCAAAAACATTCAGTACTTC
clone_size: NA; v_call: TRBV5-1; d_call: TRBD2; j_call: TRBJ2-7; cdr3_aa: CASRWTSGSSYEQYF; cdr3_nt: TGCGCCAGCAGGTGGACTAGCGGGAGCTCCTACGAGCAGTACTTC
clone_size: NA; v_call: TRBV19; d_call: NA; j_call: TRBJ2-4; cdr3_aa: CASSIIAKNIQYF; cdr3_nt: TGTGCCAGTAGTATAATAGCCAAAAACATTCAGTACTTC
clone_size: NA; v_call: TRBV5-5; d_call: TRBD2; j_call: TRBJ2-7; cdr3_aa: CASSLWLAGGPWVYEQYF; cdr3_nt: TGTGCCAGCAGCTTGTGGCTAGCGGGAGGGCCGTGGGTTTACGAGCAGTACTTC
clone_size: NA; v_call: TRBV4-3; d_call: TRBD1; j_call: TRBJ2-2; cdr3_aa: CASSQDQNRGNTGELFF; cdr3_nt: TGCGCCAGCAGCCAAGATCAAAACAGGGGTAACACCGGGGAGCTGTTTTTT
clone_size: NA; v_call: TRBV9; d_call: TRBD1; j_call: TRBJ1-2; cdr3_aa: CASSAGTGLIIYTF; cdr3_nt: TGTGCCAGCAGCGCCGGGACAGGGTTGATCATCTACACCTTC
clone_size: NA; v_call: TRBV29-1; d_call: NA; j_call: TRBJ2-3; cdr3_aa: CSVELPEGGGTDTQYF; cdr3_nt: TGCAGCGTTGAACTTCCCGAAGGGGGGGGCACAGATACGCAGTATTTT
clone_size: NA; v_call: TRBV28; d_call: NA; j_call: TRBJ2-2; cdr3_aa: CASRPPMGGELFF; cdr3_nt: TGTGCCAGCAGGCCTCCTATGGGCGGGGAGCTGTTTTTT
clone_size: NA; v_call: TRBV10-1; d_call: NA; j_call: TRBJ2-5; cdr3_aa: CASSPGTFQETQYF; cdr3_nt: TGCGCCAGCAGCCCCGGGACTTTTCAAGAGACCCAGTACTTC
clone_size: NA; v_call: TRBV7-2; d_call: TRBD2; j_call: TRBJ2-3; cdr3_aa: CASSLAKTSGYTDTQYF; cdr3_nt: TGTGCCAGCAGCTTAGCGAAGACTAGCGGCTACACAGATACGCAGTATTTT
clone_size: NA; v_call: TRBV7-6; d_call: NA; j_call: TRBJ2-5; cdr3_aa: CASSRARSLGKETQYF; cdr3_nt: TGTGCCAGCAGCCGAGCTAGGAGTCTGGGGAAAGAGACCCAGTACTTC
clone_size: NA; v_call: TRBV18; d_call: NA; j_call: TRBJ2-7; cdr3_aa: CASSPTAGGSEQYF; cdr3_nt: TGTGCCAGCTCGCCAACCGCAGGGGGGAGTGAGCAGTACTTC
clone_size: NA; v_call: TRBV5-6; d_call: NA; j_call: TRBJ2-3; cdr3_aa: CASSLGGGGQGDTQYF; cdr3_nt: TGTGCCAGCAGCTTGGGAGGAGGGGGCCAGGGAGATACGCAGTATTTT